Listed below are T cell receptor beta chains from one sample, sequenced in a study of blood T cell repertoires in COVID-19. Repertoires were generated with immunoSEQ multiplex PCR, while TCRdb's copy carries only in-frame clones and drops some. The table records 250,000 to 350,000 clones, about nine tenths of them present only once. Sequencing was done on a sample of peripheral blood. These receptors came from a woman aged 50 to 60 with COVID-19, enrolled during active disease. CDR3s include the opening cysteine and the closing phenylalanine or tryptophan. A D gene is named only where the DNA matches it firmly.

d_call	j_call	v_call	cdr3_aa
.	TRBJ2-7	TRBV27	CASSRGSPVVQYF
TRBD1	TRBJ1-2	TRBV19	CASIGTGGAFGYTF
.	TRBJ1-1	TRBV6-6	CASSDRTALNTEAFF
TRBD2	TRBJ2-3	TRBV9	CASGSGSRSTDTQYF
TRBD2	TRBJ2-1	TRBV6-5	CASRIAGSYNEQFF
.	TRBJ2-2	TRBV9	CASSVAAGFSGELFF
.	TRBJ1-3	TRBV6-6	CASLQQGPAGNTIYF
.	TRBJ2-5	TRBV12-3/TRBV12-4	CASLRGQRETQYF
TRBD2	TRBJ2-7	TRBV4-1	CASSQDSPSGRVNEQYF
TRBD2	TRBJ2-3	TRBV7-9	CASTRLASSTDTQYF
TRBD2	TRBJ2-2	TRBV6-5	CASSGLAGEIGELFF
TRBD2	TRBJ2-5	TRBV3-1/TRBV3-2	CASSQEREYLETQYF
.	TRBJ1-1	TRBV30	CAWRGAGTEAFF
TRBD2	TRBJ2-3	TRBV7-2	CASSLFASGFSTDTQYF
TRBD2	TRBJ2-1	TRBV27	CASTGGTSVVAEQFF
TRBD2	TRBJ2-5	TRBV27	CASSPSRLAGVQETQYF
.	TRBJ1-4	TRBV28	CASSFRRATNEKLFF
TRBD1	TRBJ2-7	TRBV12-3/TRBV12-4	CASSTRGYYEQYF
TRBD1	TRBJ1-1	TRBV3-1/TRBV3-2	CASRSPGAGGPEAFF
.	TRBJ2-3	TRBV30	CAWTVSGASTDTQYF
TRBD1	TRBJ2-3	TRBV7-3	CASSLGQPIPPLTQYF
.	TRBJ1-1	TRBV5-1	CASSFPSTEAFF
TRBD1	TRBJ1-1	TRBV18	CASSPTLTGVHFF
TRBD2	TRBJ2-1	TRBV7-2	CASSLGLAGGNEQFF
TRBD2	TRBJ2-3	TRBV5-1	CASSLRLAGGPSASDTQYF
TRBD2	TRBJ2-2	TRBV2	CASSLAGNTGELFF
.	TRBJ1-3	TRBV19	CASNTRTLGNTIYF
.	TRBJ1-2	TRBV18	CASSQDRNYGYTF
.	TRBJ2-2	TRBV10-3	CAISPMTAGSVTGELFF
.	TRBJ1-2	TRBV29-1	CLVRDTADYGYTF
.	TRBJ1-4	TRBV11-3	CASSSGVFEKLFF
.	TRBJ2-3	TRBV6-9	CPDVGSASTDTQYF
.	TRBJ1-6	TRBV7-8	CASSPRERSSYNSPLHF
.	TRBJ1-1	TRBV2	CASSESVGEAFF
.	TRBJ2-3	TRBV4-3	CASSLSRASTDTQYF
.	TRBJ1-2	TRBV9	CASSAPLGGQKTNYGYTF
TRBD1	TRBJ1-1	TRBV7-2	CASSLVQGATEAFF
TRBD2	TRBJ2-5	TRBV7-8	CASSLVGPGLAGEGFETQYF
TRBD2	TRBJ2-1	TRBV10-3	CAISESGLAWNEQFF
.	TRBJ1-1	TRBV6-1	CASSEAARLRAISEAFF
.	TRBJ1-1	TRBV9	CASSSRGGMNTEAFF
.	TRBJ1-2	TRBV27	CASSLGQGYGYGYTF
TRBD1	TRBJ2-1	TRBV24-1	CATGQGDNEQFF
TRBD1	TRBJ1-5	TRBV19	CASSYRGGNQPQHF
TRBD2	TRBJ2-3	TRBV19	CASSPLAGGQIFTDTQYF
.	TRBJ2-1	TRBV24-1	CATSDPRGATNEQFF
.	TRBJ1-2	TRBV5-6	CASSLGRGKGGYTF
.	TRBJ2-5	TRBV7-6	CASSQGGPGQETQYF
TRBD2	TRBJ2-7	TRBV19	CASSLLAGAGNEQYF
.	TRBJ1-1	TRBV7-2	CASSSQGWVRGTEAFF